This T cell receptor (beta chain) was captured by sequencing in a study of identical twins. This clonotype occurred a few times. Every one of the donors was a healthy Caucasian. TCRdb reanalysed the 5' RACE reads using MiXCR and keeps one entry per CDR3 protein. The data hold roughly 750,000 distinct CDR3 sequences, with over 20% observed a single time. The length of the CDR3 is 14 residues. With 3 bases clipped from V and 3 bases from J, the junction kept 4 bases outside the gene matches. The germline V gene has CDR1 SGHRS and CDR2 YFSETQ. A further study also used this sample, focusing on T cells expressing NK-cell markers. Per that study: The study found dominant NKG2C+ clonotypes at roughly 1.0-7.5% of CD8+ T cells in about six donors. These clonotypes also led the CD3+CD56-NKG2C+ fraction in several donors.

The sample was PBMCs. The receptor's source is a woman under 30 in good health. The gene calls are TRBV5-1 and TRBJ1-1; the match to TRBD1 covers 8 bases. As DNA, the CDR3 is TGCGCCAGCAGCTCCACAGGGGGATACACTGAAGCTTTCTTT. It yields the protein CASSSTGGYTEAFF. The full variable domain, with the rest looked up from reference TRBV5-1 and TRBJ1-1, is KAGVTQTPRYLIKTRGQQVTLSCSPISGHRSVSWYQQTPGQGLQFLFEYFSETQRNKGNFPGRFSGRQFSNSRSEMNVSTLELGDSALYLCASSSTGGYTEAFFGQGTRLTVV.